One sample yielded the 7 T cell receptor beta chains listed below, sequenced in a study of shared clonotypes between healthy human individuals. Using immunoSEQ multiplex PCR, the repertoire was profiled, and TCRdb retains in-frame clones only, with some absent. Altogether 2.3 million or so clones are present, approximately 95% being singletons, with the ten largest covering 0.39%. Sequencing was performed on naive CD4+ T cells from PBMCs. Subset of the sample: CD45RA+ positively selected. The source of these receptors is a man between 18 and 29 years old in good health. Some clones in this sample may be carry-over from other donors' samples.

This rearrangement joins TRBV6-8 to TRBJ1-2; no firm D call. This CDR3 is built from 14 residues. Germline values: CDR1 MNHGY, CDR2 SAAAGT. V lost 5 bases and J 5 bases, leaving 15 bases between the germline ends. CDR3 protein: CASSQRRKVYGYTF. CDR3 nucleotide sequence: TGTGCCAGCAGTCAACGACGGAAGGTGTATGGCTACACCTTC.

The gene calls are TRBV19 and TRBJ2-1; TRBD1 might be the D (7 bases). This CDR3 region has 16 residues. Per the germline V gene, CDR1 is LNHDA and CDR2 is SQIVND (reference sequence). V shed 4 bases and J shed 5 bases, with 18 bases lying between them. The DNA of the CDR3 is TGTGCCAGTAGTACTCGGAGGGACAGTTTTAACAATGAGCAGTTCTTC. Amino acids: CASSTRRDSFNNEQFF.

With respect to this clone: Other nucleotide sequences in the sample specify the same CDR3. This chain uses TRBV9 with TRBJ2-7, with TRBD2 as a possible D gene (5 bases). CDR1 and CDR2 from the germline V gene are SGDLS and YYNGEE. The V gene lost 0 bases and the J gene lost 0 bases, with 13 bases spanning the gap. CDR3 length: 16 amino acids. The CDR3 sequence: CASSVGSSGGSYEQYF. CDR3 nucleotides: TGTGCCAGCAGCGTAGGTTCCAGCGGAGGCTCCTACGAGCAGTACTTC.

V is TRBV2 and J is TRBJ1-2; TRBD1 agrees at 8 bases. This CDR3 spans 14 amino acids. The V gene end was trimmed by 4 bases and the J gene end by 2 bases; junction bases not matched to a gene: 3. Germline CDR1 SNHLY, CDR2 FYNNEI. CDR3 in DNA: TGTGCCAGCAGTGGTCGACAGGGGAACTATGGCTACACCTTC. It encodes CASSGRQGNYGYTF.

The gene calls are TRBV27 and TRBJ1-2; D gene ambiguous. Trimming shortened V by 9 bases and J by 1 base, and 12 bases separated the two germline ends. CDR3 size: 13 residues. Germline loops: CDR1 MNHEY, CDR2 SMNVEV (reference sequence). The CDR3 DNA reads as TGTGCCAGTCGGAGAGGAATTAACTATGGCTACACCTTC. Translating gives CASRRGINYGYTF.

This clone was observed many times. V usage is TRBV28 and J usage is TRBJ2-7; 12 bases fit TRBD2. V lost 3 bases, J lost 7 bases, and 7 bases stayed unmatched. Germline CDR1 is MDHEN and CDR2 is SYDVKM. The CDR3 extends over 15 amino acids. The CDR3 DNA is TGTGCCAGCAGTTTGAGACTAGCGGGAGCCAATGAGCAGTACTTC. It is translated as CASSLRLAGANEQYF.

V is TRBV4-1 and J is TRBJ2-3, with D maybe TRBD2 (5 bases). This CDR3 has 16 residues. The V and J ends lost 0 bases and 2 bases respectively, with 12 bases between them. Per germline, CDR1 MGHRA and CDR2 YSYEKL. The CDR3 DNA is TGCGCCAGCAGCCAAGAGTCCCAGCGGTCCACAGATACGCAGTATTTT. Protein: CASSQESQRSTDTQYF.